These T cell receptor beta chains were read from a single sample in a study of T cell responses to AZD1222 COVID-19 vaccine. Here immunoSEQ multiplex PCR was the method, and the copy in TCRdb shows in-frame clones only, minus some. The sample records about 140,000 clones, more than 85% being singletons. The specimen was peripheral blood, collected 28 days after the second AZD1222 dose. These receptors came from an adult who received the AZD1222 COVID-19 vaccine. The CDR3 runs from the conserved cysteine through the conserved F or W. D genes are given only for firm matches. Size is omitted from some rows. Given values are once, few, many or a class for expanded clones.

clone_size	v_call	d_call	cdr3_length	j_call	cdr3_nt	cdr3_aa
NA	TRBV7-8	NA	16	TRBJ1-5	TGTGCCAGCAGCTTAGTACGGGGGGCGGGCAATCAGCCCCAGCATTTT	CASSLVRGAGNQPQHF
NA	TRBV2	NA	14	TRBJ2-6	TGTGCCAGCAGATACGGGGCCGGGGCCAACGTCCTGACTTTC	CASRYGAGANVLTF
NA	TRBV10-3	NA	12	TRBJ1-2	TGTGCCATCAGTGAGAGGCCCTATGGCTACACCTTC	CAISERPYGYTF
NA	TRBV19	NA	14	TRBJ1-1	TGTGCCAGTAGTGGACGGACAGAGTACGCTGAAGCTTTCTTT	CASSGRTEYAEAFF
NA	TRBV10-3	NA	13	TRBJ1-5	TGTGCCATCAGTGAGTCCCGCGGTCAGCCCCAGCATTTT	CAISESRGQPQHF
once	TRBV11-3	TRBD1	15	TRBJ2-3	TGTGCCAGCGGCTCGGGACAGGGGGATGCCGATACGCAGTATTTT	CASGSGQGDADTQYF
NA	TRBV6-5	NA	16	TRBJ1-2	TGTGCCAGCAGTTACCCATATGAAGACCCGGAGAGTGGCTACACCTTC	CASSYPYEDPESGYTF
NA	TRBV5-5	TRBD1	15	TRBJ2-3	TGTGCCAGCAGCTCTCTCGGGACAGGGTTGAATACGCAGTATTTT	CASSSLGTGLNTQYF
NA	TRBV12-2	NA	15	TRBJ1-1	TGTGTCCGAGACATGATCCCTCGTGTGAACACTGAAGCTTTCTTT	CVRDMIPRVNTEAFF
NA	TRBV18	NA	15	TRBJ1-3	TGTGCCAGCTCACCAGGTCAGAGCTCTGGAAACACCATATATTTT	CASSPGQSSGNTIYF
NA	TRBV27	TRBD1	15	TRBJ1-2	TGTGCCAGCAGTTTAAACAGGGGGCAGCACTATGGCTACACCTTC	CASSLNRGQHYGYTF
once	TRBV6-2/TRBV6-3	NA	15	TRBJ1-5	TGTGCCAGCAGTTATCCCACAGGGTCAAATCAGCCCCAGCATTTT	CASSYPTGSNQPQHF
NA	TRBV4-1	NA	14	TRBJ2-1	TGCGCCAGCAGCCGAGGGGGACGAGACAATGAGCAGTTCTTC	CASSRGGRDNEQFF
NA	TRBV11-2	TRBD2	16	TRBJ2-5	TGTGCCAGCAGCCCACCCCAAGCGGGAGGTCCCGAGACCCAGTACTTC	CASSPPQAGGPETQYF
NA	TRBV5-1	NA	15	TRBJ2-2	TGCGCCAGCAGCTCCGGACTTTTAAACACCGGGGAGCTGTTTTTT	CASSSGLLNTGELFF
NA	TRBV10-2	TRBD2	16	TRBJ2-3	TGCGCCAGCAGGCCGGGACTAGCGGGAGGTACAGATACGCAGTATTTT	CASRPGLAGGTDTQYF
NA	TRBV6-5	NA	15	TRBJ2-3	TGTGCCAGCGGAACCGGCCAAATCACCGGAGATACGCAGTATTTT	CASGTGQITGDTQYF
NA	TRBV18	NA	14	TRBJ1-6	TGTGCCAGCTCACCAGACAGTTATAATTCACCCCTCCACTTT	CASSPDSYNSPLHF
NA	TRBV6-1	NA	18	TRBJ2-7	TGTGCCAGCAGTGAAGCGAGACAAGTATCAAGACTGGGGTACGAGCAGTACTTC	CASSEARQVSRLGYEQYF
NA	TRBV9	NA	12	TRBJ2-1	TGTGCCAGCAGCGTATTCCCCGATGAGCAGTTCTTC	CASSVFPDEQFF
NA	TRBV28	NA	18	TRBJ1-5	TGTGCCAGCAGTTCGCCAGGGTCCTGGGACAAGGATAATCAGCCCCAGCATTTT	CASSSPGSWDKDNQPQHF
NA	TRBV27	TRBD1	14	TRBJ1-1	TGTGCCAGCAGTCAGGACAGGGGGGAAACTGAAGCTTTCTTT	CASSQDRGETEAFF
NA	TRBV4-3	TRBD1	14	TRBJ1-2	TGCGCCAGCAGCCAAGCTTCCAGGGGGCAAGGCTACACCTTC	CASSQASRGQGYTF
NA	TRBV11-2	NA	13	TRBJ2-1	TGTGCCACTAGCGAGAGGACTTACAATGAGCAGTTCTTC	CATSERTYNEQFF
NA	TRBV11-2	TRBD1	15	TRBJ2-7	TGTGCCAGCAGCTTAGAGGGACAGGTTTGGCACGAGCAGTACTTC	CASSLEGQVWHEQYF
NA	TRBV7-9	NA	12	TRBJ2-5	TGTGCCAGCAGCCTCGGGGAAGAGACCCAGTACTTC	CASSLGEETQYF
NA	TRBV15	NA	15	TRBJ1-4	TGTGCCACCAGCAGAGGCACTCAGTCGAATGAAAAACTGTTTTTT	CATSRGTQSNEKLFF
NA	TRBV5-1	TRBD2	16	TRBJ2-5	TGCGCCAGCTCCTGGGGGGCTAGCGGGCCGCAAGAGACCCAGTACTTC	CASSWGASGPQETQYF
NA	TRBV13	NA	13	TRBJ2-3	TGTGCCAGCAGCTGGGAGAACACAGATACGCAGTATTTT	CASSWENTDTQYF
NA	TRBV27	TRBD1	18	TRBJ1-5	TGTGCCAGCAGTCTAAAATCAGGGGGCCATACGGTCAATCAGCCCCAGCATTTT	CASSLKSGGHTVNQPQHF
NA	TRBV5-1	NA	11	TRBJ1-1	TGCGCCAGCAGCCCGGGGAGGGAAGCTTTCTTT	CASSPGREAFF
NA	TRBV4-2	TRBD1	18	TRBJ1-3	TGTGCCAGCAGCCAAGAGACTACACAGGGACAGGGTGGAAACACCATATATTTT	CASSQETTQGQGGNTIYF
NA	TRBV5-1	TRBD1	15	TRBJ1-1	TGCGCCAGCACCCTCTCGACAGGGGGGGGCACTGAAGCTTTCTTT	CASTLSTGGGTEAFF
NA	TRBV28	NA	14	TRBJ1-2	TGTGCCAGCAGTTATGGAGGGGTGGGCTATGGCTACACCTTC	CASSYGGVGYGYTF
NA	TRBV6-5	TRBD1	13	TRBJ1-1	TGTGCCAGCAGTTACGACAGGGACACTGAAGCTTTCTTT	CASSYDRDTEAFF
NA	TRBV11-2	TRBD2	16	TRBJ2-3	TGTGCCAGCAGCCTACCGGGACTAGCGGGAGCAGATACGCAGTATTTT	CASSLPGLAGADTQYF
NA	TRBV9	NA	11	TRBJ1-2	TGTGCCAGCAGCGCCCCCCGTGGCTACACCTTC	CASSAPRGYTF
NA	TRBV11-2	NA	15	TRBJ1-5	TGTGCCAGCAGCGTCCGGCGGGACCACAATCAGCCCCAGCATTTT	CASSVRRDHNQPQHF
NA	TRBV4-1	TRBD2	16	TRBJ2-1	TGCGCCAGCAGCCAAGAGCCTAGCGGCCCTCAACATGAGCAGTTCTTC	CASSQEPSGPQHEQFF
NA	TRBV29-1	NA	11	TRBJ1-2	TGCAGCGCCATACTGAACTATGGCTACACCTTC	CSAILNYGYTF
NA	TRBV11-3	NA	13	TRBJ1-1	TGTGCCAGCAGCCGACGTGATGACACTGAAGCTTTCTTT	CASSRRDDTEAFF
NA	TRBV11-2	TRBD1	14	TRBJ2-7	TGTGCCAGCAGCCCACCCGGGACAGGAAGCGAGCAGTACTTC	CASSPPGTGSEQYF
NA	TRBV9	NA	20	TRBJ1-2	TGTGCCAGCAGCGTAGGTCTGAGGAGGGGTGGCCGTCCTTCTGCCTATGGCTACACCTTC	CASSVGLRRGGRPSAYGYTF
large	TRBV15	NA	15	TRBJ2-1	TGTGCCACCAGCAGCGGGAGCAATCGCTACAATGAGCAGTTCTTC	CATSSGSNRYNEQFF
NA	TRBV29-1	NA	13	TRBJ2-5	TGCAGCGTAGCCGGGACAATCCAAGAGACCCAGTACTTC	CSVAGTIQETQYF